This T cell receptor beta chain was observed in a study of CD8+ T cells in alopecia areata. V was pared by 0 bases and J by 7 bases, with 16 bases between. The CDR3 has 16 residues. Germline values: CDR1 MNHNS, CDR2 SASEGT. After isolation, RNA underwent reverse transcription to generate cDNA as the sequencing template. Profiled with immunoSEQ multiplex PCR; TCRdb holds only in-frame clones, not every one. The data hold roughly 150,000 clones, with around 50% observed a single time. The chain links TRBV6-1 to TRBJ1-5; a possible D gene is TRBD1 (5 bases). The material was CD8+ T cells sorted from blood, obtained at week 0. The origin of this receptor is a human donor with alopecia areata. In DNA form, the CDR3 reads TGTGCCAGCAGTGAAGCGGGTGGGGGTCGTAGGCAGCCCCAGCATTTT. Its protein is CASSEAGGGRRQPQHF.